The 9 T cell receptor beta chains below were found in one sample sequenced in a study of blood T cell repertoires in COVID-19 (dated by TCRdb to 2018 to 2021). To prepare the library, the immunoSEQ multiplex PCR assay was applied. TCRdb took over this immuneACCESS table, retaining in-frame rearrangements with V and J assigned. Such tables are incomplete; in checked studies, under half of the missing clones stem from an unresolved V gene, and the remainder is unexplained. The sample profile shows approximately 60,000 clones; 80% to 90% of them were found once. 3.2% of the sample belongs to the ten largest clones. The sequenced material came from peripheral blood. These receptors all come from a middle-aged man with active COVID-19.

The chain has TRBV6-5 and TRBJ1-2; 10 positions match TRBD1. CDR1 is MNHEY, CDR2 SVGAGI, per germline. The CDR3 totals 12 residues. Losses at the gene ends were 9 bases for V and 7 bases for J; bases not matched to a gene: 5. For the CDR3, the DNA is TGTGCCAGTCGACAGGGGGCTTTTGGCTACACCTTC. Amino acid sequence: CASRQGAFGYTF.

CDR3 region: CATSRKTVPLDTQYF. CDR3 coding DNA: TGTGCCACCAGCAGGAAGACAGTACCACTGGATACGCAGTATTTT. The V and J genes are TRBV15 and TRBJ2-3; D might be TRBD1 (5 bases). This CDR3 comprises 15 residues. V was trimmed by 3 bases and J by 6 bases, leaving 16 bases between them. Germline-derived CDR1 and CDR2 are LNHNV and YYDKDF (reference sequence). The whole variable domain, remainder taken from reference TRBV15 and TRBJ2-3, is DAMVIQNPRYQVTQFGKPVTLSCSQTLNHNVMYWYQQKSSQAPKLLFHYYDKDFNNEADTPDNFQSRRPNTSFCFLDIRSPGLGDTAMYLCATSRKTVPLDTQYFGPGTRLTVL.

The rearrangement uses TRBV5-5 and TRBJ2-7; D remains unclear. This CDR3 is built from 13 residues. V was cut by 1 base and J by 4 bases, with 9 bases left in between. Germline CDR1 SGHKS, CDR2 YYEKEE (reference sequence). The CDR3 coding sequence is TGTGCCAGCAGCTTGCCGGGTAAATACGAGCAGTACTTC. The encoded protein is CASSLPGKYEQYF.

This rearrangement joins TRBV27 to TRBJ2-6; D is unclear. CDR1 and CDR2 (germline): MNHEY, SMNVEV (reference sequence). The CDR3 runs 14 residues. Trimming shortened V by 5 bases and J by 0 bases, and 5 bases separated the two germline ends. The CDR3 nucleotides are TGTGCCAGCAGTGCGATCTCTGGGGCCAACGTCCTGACTTTC. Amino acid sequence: CASSAISGANVLTF.

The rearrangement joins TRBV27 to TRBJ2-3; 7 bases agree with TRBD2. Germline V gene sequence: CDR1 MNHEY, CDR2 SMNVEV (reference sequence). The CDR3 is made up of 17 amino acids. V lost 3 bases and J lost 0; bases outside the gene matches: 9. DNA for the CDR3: TGTGCCAGCAGTTTTCGGCGGGAGAGGGGTAGCACAGATACGCAGTATTTT. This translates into CASSFRRERGSTDTQYF.

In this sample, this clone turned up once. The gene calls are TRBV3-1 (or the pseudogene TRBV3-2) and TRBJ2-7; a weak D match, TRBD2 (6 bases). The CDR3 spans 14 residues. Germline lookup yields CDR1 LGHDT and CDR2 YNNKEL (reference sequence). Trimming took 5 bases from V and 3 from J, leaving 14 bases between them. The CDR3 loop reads CASSKSAGIYEQYF. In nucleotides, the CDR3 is TGTGCCAGCAGCAAAAGCGCGGGGATCTACGAGCAGTACTTC.

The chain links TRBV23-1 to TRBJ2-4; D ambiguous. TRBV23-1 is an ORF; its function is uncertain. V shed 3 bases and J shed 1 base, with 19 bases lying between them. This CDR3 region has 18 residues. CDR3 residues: CASSHFFTPLRAKNIQYF. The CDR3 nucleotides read TGCGCCAGCAGTCATTTCTTTACCCCCTTGAGGGCCAAAAACATTCAGTACTTC.

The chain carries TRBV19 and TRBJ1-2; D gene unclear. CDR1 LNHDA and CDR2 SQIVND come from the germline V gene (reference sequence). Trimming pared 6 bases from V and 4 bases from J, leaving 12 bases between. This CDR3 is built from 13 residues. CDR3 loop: CASRGSLSYGYTF. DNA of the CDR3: TGTGCCAGTAGGGGCAGCTTATCCTATGGCTACACCTTC.

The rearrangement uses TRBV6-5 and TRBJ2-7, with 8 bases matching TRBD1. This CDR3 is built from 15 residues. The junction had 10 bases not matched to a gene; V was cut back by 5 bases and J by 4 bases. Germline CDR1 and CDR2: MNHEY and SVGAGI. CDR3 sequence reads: CASSRVGTGLYEQYF. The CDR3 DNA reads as TGTGCCAGCAGTCGGGTGGGGACAGGCCTATACGAGCAGTACTTC.